The clone carrying this T cell receptor beta chain has a handful of counts. The data were taken from a study of T cell repertoires in cytomegalovirus infection. TCRdb used MiXCR to reprocess the reads, holding one entry per CDR3 protein. Of over 200,000 distinct CDR3 sequences in the sample, around 15% were seen once. This CDR3 comprises 18 residues. V lost 3 bases and J lost 0; bases outside the gene matches: 13. In germline, CDR1 is DFQATT, CDR2 SNEGSKA (reference sequence). The sample comprised PBMCs. This clonotype was sampled from a human donor in good health (CMV status not recorded). Some clones in this sample may be carry-over from other donors' samples. The J gene is TRBJ2-3, the V gene TRBV20-1; 9 nucleotides agree with TRBD2. CDR3: CSASGAGGNHFSTDTQYF. The CDR3 coding sequence is TGCAGTGCTAGCGGCGCGGGAGGGAACCACTTTAGCACAGATACGCAGTATTTT.